This TCR beta chain was found in a study of blood T cell repertoires in COVID-19. About the study: Spain, Italy and the United States supplied samples that represented acute and convalescent COVID-19. From T cells, B-cell-depleted T cells, or PBMCs came the material, which was cDNA or gDNA.

Authors' data handling: By means of reference gene primer amplification, nucleated cell counts were estimated. Assay: immunoSEQ multiplex PCR; the TCRdb copy retains only in-frame clones and omits some. V and J calls and clone size are given by that table; D and trimming were obtained from the DNA. This table has approximately 170,000 clones, about four fifths appearing once. This sequence was found in a human donor with acute or convalescent COVID-19. The donor label of this sample is uncertain. Sequencing was carried out using peripheral blood.

CDR3 coding DNA: TGTGCCAGCAGTTCCGGGGACTCAAGCTCCTACGAGCAGTACTTC. It is translated as CASSSGDSSSYEQYF. The rearrangement joins TRBV7-3 to TRBJ2-7, with a weak D call TRBD2 (6 bases). The V end lost 6 bases, the J end lost 0 bases, and 15 bases lay between the germline ends. Germline CDR1 SGHTA, CDR2 FQGTGA. The CDR3 contains 15 residues.